A single sample gave rise to the 27 T cell receptor beta chains below, sequenced in a study of Graves' ophthalmopathy and Graves' hyperthyroidism. Amplifying from RNA transcripts, the study obtained TCR beta CDR3 regions. RT-PCR in the first round used HTBI primers; a second-round multiplex PCR followed. TCRdb recomputed calls from the multiplex PCR reads with MiXCR, one row per CDR3 protein. The repertoire has about 1.1 million distinct CDR3 sequences, about two fifths of them found once; the top ten carry over 8.5%. The sequencing sample was made of peripheral blood or thyroid tissue (not recorded which). The receptors shown here come from an adult man with Graves' hyperthyroidism.

This clonotype came up a few times. V and J are TRBV10-3 and TRBJ2-2; D uncertain. The CDR3 is made up of 13 amino acids. Germline CDR1 is ENHRY and CDR2 is SYGVKD. CDR3 region: CATKTARAGELFF. CDR3 DNA: TGTGCTACAAAGACGGCCCGGGCCGGGGAGCTGTTTTTT.

Ten or more counts support this clonotype. The V gene is TRBV19, the J gene TRBJ2-7; D is perhaps TRBD2 (6 bases). CDR3 size: 14 residues. The germline CDR1 and CDR2 sequences are LNHDA and SQIVND (reference sequence). V gave up 3 bases and J gave up 5 bases, with 14 bases separating them. CDR3 loop: CASSMGGFSDEQYF. The CDR3 coding sequence is TGTGCCAGTAGTATGGGGGGATTCAGCGACGAGCAGTACTTC.

Ten or more counts support this clonotype. V is TRBV7-9 and J is TRBJ1-2, with 10 nucleotides matching TRBD1. There are 13 residues in the CDR3. V lost 5 bases to trimming and J lost 9 bases; unmatched junction nucleotides: 6. The germline V gene has CDR1 SEHNR and CDR2 FQNEAQ (reference sequence). The CDR3 spells CASSPGQGERYTF. CDR3 DNA sequence: TGTGCCAGCAGCCCAGGACAGGGGGAGCGCTACACCTTC.

The chain combines TRBV30 with TRBJ2-5; 10 bases match TRBD1. The CDR3 has 14 amino acids. J was trimmed by 7 bases and V by 4 bases; bases with no gene match: 9. Germline V gene lookup returns CDR1 GTSNPN and CDR2 SVGIG (reference sequence). The CDR3 is CAWTSGQGLGTQYF. The CDR3 DNA follows: TGTGCCTGGACGTCGGGACAGGGGTTAGGGACCCAGTACTTC.

This clonotype occurred many times. The chain employs TRBV12-3 or TRBV12-4 and TRBJ1-6; D not certain. This CDR3 has 16 residues. V was cut by 5 bases and J by 7 bases, with 18 bases left in between. CDR3 in DNA: TGTGCCAGCAGTCCGCTCGGCGGGGTGGGGAATTCACCCCTCCACTTT. Amino acid sequence: CASSPLGGVGNSPLHF.

This clonotype was counted many times. The V gene is TRBV7-6, the J gene TRBJ2-7; D is perhaps TRBD1 (6 bases). The CDR3 contains 15 residues. Germline CDR1 and CDR2: SGHVS and FNYEAQ. The germline V and J ends were trimmed by 1 base and 2 bases, with 12 bases remaining between them. Written as DNA, the CDR3 is TGTGCCAGCAGCTTAGAGGCAGGGGACCCCTACGAGCAGTACTTC. This encodes CASSLEAGDPYEQYF.

The chain joins TRBV19 to TRBJ1-2; no definite D call. Germline-derived CDR1 and CDR2 are LNHDA and SQIVND (reference sequence). The CDR3 spans 13 residues. The V and J ends lost 9 bases and 9 bases respectively, with 20 bases between them. For the CDR3, the DNA is TGTGCCAGCTCTCAGAGCCTTAACTACAGCTACACCTTC. Encoded protein: CASSQSLNYSYTF.

This clonotype was observed many times. The chain has TRBV5-5 and TRBJ1-1, with a weak D call TRBD1 (5 bases). Germline CDR1 SGHKS, CDR2 YYEKEE (reference sequence). Trimming pared 3 bases from V and 1 base from J, leaving 10 bases between. The CDR3 loop spans 14 amino acids. CDR3 region: CASSSSRENTEAFF. The CDR3 coding sequence is TGTGCCAGCAGCTCATCCAGGGAGAACACTGAAGCTTTCTTT.

This clonotype was seen many times. In nucleotides, the CDR3 is TGTGCCAGCAATCAGGGGACGAACAATCAGCCCCAGCATTTT. This translates into CASNQGTNNQPQHF. The rearrangement links TRBV2 to TRBJ1-5; D may be TRBD1 (6 bases). The CDR3 is made up of 14 amino acids. V gave up 7 bases and J gave up 3 bases, with 13 bases separating them. Looked up from germline, CDR1 is SNHLY and CDR2 is FYNNEI.

This rearrangement joins TRBV11-2 to TRBJ2-5, with D perhaps matching TRBD1 (6 bases). CDR1 is SGHAT, CDR2 FQNNGV, per germline. The CDR3 extends over 16 amino acids. V lost 5 bases, J lost 2 bases, and 18 bases lay in between. CDR3 nucleotides: TGTGCCAGCAGCCATGCGGTGGGACACTATCAAGAGACCCAGTACTTC. Translation gives CASSHAVGHYQETQYF.

This chain connects TRBV18 to TRBJ2-7; 7 bases fit TRBD1. V shed 1 base, J shed 5 bases, and the junction held 2 bases outside the gene matches. Germline V gives CDR1 KGHSH, CDR2 LQKENI. The CDR3 sequence is 13 residues long. CDR3 loop: CASSPQQGNEQYF. CDR3 DNA sequence: TGTGCCAGCTCACCACAACAGGGGAACGAGCAGTACTTC. The whole variable domain, filled in from reference TRBV18 and TRBJ2-7, reads NAGVMQNPRHLVRRRGQEARLRCSPMKGHSHVYWYRQLPEEGLKFMVYLQKENIIDESGMPKERFSAEFPKEGPSILRIQQVVRGDSAAYFCASSPQQGNEQYFGPGTRLTVT.

This clonotype was seen at least ten times. J is TRBJ1-3 and V is TRBV7-9; D is uncertain. The V gene lost 2 bases and the J gene lost 0 bases, with 17 bases spanning the gap. The CDR3 totals 18 residues. Germline V gene sequence: CDR1 SEHNR, CDR2 FQNEAQ (reference sequence). The CDR3 loop is CASSLFWDGWSSGNTIYF. DNA of the CDR3: TGTGCCAGCAGCTTATTCTGGGATGGTTGGAGCTCTGGAAACACCATATATTTT.

The sample holds many counts of this clonotype. The genes are TRBV19 and TRBJ1-5; no clear D gene. Germline V CDR1 and CDR2: LNHDA, SQIVND (reference sequence). V lost 3 bases and J lost 2, with 11 bases in between. The CDR3 has 15 amino acids. DNA of the CDR3: TGTGCCAGTAGTATGGGGTCCCAGGGCAATCAGCCCCAGCATTTT. Encoded protein: CASSMGSQGNQPQHF. Full variable domain (missing parts from reference TRBV19 and TRBJ1-5): DGGITQSPKYLFRKEGQNVTLSCEQNLNHDAMYWYRQDPGQGLRLIYYSQIVNDFQKGDIAEGYSVSREKKESFPLTVTSAQKNPTAFYLCASSMGSQGNQPQHFGDGTRLSIL.

This clonotype was seen a few times. V usage is TRBV25-1 and J usage is TRBJ2-2; D remains unclear. Trimming shortened V by 8 bases and J by 6 bases, and 4 bases separated the two germline ends. CDR3 length: 10 residues. Germline CDR1 and CDR2: MGHDK and SYGVNS. CDR3: CASAAGELFF. CDR3 DNA: TGTGCCAGCGCGGCCGGGGAGCTGTTTTTT.

This chain joins TRBV14 and TRBJ2-2; 12 bases line up with TRBD1. Trimming at V came to 2 bases and at J to 6 bases, leaving 1 base not matched to a gene. The CDR3 sequence is 15 residues long. The germline V gene has CDR1 SGHDN and CDR2 FVKESK. Written as DNA, the CDR3 is TGTGCCAGCAGCCAACGGGACAGGGGGCCCGGGGAGCTGTTTTTT. Protein: CASSQRDRGPGELFF.

Ten or more counts support this clonotype. The chain carries TRBV5-1 and TRBJ2-2, with 11 positions matching TRBD2. The CDR3 spans 14 residues. V lost 5 bases, J lost 6 bases, and 3 bases stayed unmatched. CDR1 and CDR2 (germline): SGHRS, YFSETQ. Written as DNA, the CDR3 is TGCGCCAGCAGGACTAGCGGGATAGCCGGGGAGCTGTTTTTT. Its translation is CASRTSGIAGELFF.

This clonotype was seen a few times. The rearrangement joins TRBV12-3 or TRBV12-4 to TRBJ2-2; maybe TRBD1 (6 bases). V was shortened by 2 bases and J by 3 bases, with 13 bases between the two germline ends. The CDR3 is made up of 16 amino acids. The CDR3 spells CASSLRGSTDTGELFF. The CDR3 bases are TGTGCCAGCAGTTTAAGGGGGAGTACCGACACCGGGGAGCTGTTTTTT.

The chain combines TRBV29-1 with TRBJ1-2; TRBD1 matches 12 bases. J gave up 8 bases and V 6 bases, and 10 bases lay outside the gene matches. The germline gives CDR1 SQVTM, CDR2 ANQGSEA. The CDR3 sequence is 14 residues long. DNA of the CDR3: TGCAGCGTAATCACCGGGACAGGGGGCACGGGCTACACCTTC. This sequence encodes CSVITGTGGTGYTF.

This clonotype was counted ten times or more. V is TRBV7-6 and J is TRBJ1-2, with D possibly TRBD1 on 6 matching bases. CDR3 length: 17 amino acids. V was clipped by 2 bases and J by 0 bases, with 16 bases between them. Germline CDR1 SGHVS, CDR2 FNYEAQ. CDR3 coding DNA: TGTGCCAGCAGCTTACAGACAGGACTCTCAGCTAACTATGGCTACACCTTC. Protein product: CASSLQTGLSANYGYTF.

This clonotype was observed many times. This chain links TRBV10-3 with TRBJ2-7; 10 nucleotides agree with TRBD1. The germline V gene has CDR1 ENHRY and CDR2 SYGVKD. Germline trimming cut 8 bases from V and 1 base from J; bases unmatched to any gene: 8. The length of the CDR3 is 15 residues. CDR3 nucleotide sequence: TGTGCCATCGGCCCGGGACAGGGGCAATCCTACGAGCAGTACTTC. Translating it yields CAIGPGQGQSYEQYF.

This clonotype was observed a handful of times. The rearrangement joins TRBV20-1 to TRBJ1-4, with D hard to call. Germline V gene lookup returns CDR1 DFQATT and CDR2 SNEGSKA (reference sequence). V was trimmed by 5 bases and J by 0 bases, leaving 10 bases between them. The CDR3 extends over 14 amino acids. CDR3 sequence: CSASDRATNEKLFF. The DNA of the CDR3 is TGCAGTGCTTCCGACCGGGCAACTAATGAAAAACTGTTTTTT.

A word on this clonotype: Since a much larger clone is just one base distant, this may be a read error. The rearrangement joins TRBV12-3 or TRBV12-4 to TRBJ1-6; TRBD1 might be the D (5 bases). The CDR3 is 14 amino acids. The V gene lost 1 base and the J gene lost 10 bases, with 11 bases spanning the gap. CDR3 sequence: CASSLEGFDSPLHF. CDR3 sequence (DNA): TGTGCCAGCAGTTTAGAGGGGTTTGACTCACCCCTCCACTTT.

The chain employs TRBV20-1 and TRBJ2-5; 9 nucleotides align to TRBD2. The V gene's germline CDR1 is DFQATT and CDR2 SNEGSKA (reference sequence). V was clipped by 3 bases and J by 5 bases; unmatched bases: 7. This CDR3 spans 14 amino acids. The DNA for the CDR3 is TGCAGTGCTAGGGGGCGGGGGGGCCGGGAGACCCAGTACTTC. Its protein is CSARGRGGRETQYF.

V is TRBV7-8 and J is TRBJ1-1; D uncertain. Trimming cost V 6 bases and J 2 bases, with 16 bases left between them. Germline CDR1 reads SGHVS; CDR2 reads FQNEAQ. The CDR3 sequence is 15 residues long. The CDR3 is CASSFSGAYNTEAFF. As DNA, the CDR3 is TGTGCCAGCAGTTTTTCCGGCGCTTATAACACTGAAGCTTTCTTT.

This clonotype was counted ten times or more. The chain is built from TRBV11-2 and TRBJ1-2; D gene uncertain. Germline values: CDR1 SGHAT, CDR2 FQNNGV. The V gene lost 0 bases and the J gene lost 2 bases, with 10 bases spanning the gap. The CDR3 length is 15 residues. The CDR3 DNA reads TGTGCCAGCAGCTTAGAGGTGGGGAAGAACTATGGCTACACCTTC. Amino acids: CASSLEVGKNYGYTF.

V and J are TRBV12-3 or TRBV12-4 and TRBJ2-7; D gene ambiguous. This CDR3 spans 12 amino acids. V was shortened by 2 bases and J by 10 bases, with 12 bases between the two germline ends. The CDR3: CASSLLRRVQYF. As DNA, the CDR3 is TGTGCCAGCAGTTTACTTCGAAGGGTCCAGTACTTC.

V and J are TRBV7-2 and TRBJ2-5, with D tentatively TRBD1 (5 bases). CDR1 is SGHTA and CDR2 is FQGNSA in the germline V gene. V shed 5 bases and J shed 2 bases, with 21 bases lying between them. The CDR3 has 17 residues. CDR3 protein: CASSIPQGVMVQETQYF. The CDR3 DNA reads as TGTGCCAGCAGCATTCCTCAAGGGGTGATGGTTCAAGAGACCCAGTACTTC.